This T cell receptor beta chain was sequenced for a study of cytomegalovirus exposure and HLA in healthy donors. The study, taken as a whole, reports: Confirmation in vitro established that a few CMV-associated chains were specific for CMV antigens.

PCR amplification relied on 60 Vbeta primers (plus 13 Jbeta primers). Profiling relied on immunoSEQ multiplex PCR, and the TCRdb table lists in-frame clones only, not all of them. The sample lists roughly 290,000 clones; approximately 80% were seen once. Comment on this clone: Its target is not known.

V lost 6 bases and J 5 bases, leaving 17 bases between the germline ends. The CDR3 loop spans 15 amino acids. Germline V gives CDR1 MDHEN, CDR2 SYDVKM. This TCR derives from a girl aged 2-10 years in good health and CMV-seronegative. Sequenced material: PBMCs. The chain is built from TRBV28 and TRBJ1-5; weak D call: TRBD1 (6 bases). The CDR3: CASRHPQGWDQPQHF. As DNA, the CDR3 is TGTGCCAGCAGACACCCACAGGGATGGGATCAGCCCCAGCATTTT. The whole variable domain, filled in from reference TRBV28 and TRBJ1-5, reads DVKVTQSSRYLVKRTGEKVFLECVQDMDHENMFWYRQDPGLGLRLIYFSYDVKMKEKGDIPEGYSVSREKKERFSLILESASTNQTSMYLCASRHPQGWDQPQHFGDGTRLSIL.